This TCR beta chain is drawn from a study of blood T cell repertoires in COVID-19. The overall study: Whether acute or convalescent, the COVID-19 samples came from the United States, Italy and Spain.

Trimming took 4 bases from V and 4 from J; bases not matched to a gene: 6. The CDR3 has 16 amino acids. Germline CDR1 SGHVS, CDR2 FQNEAQ. The Seattle patients, enrolled during active infection, were followed longitudinally. Study processing details: Reference gene primer amplification yielded estimated nucleated cell counts. Using immunoSEQ multiplex PCR, the repertoire was profiled, and TCRdb retains in-frame clones only, with some absent. That table is the source of V, J and clone size, and D and trimming were worked out from the DNA. This sample has about 270,000 clones, with around 86% found just once.

The clonotype comes from an elderly woman with COVID-19, enrolled during active disease. J is TRBJ2-2 and V is TRBV7-8; 10 positions match TRBD1. The sample taken for sequencing was peripheral blood. CDR3 protein: CASSSGQGLGTGELFF. The CDR3 DNA is TGTGCCAGCAGCTCGGGACAGGGGTTGGGCACCGGGGAGCTGTTTTTT.